The TCR beta chain described here comes from a study of T cells after yellow fever vaccination. Study information: Preparation used SMART-Seq v4 Ultra Low Input for the low-cell-number fractions.

Conversion of TCR transcripts into cDNA relied on 5'RACE template switching, which added a universal primer site and UMIs. One entry per CDR3 protein, called by TCRdb with MiXCR from the 5' RACE reads. The sample includes approximately 130,000 distinct CDR3 sequences, roughly 15% of them seen just once. Study-wide results and limits: A large majority of primary-vaccination clones showed up again after the booster (around 96% CD4, 88% CD8). The appearance of a small share of clonotypes in both CD4 and CD8 compartments was observed.

This clonotype showed up just a few times. Its antigen is not known. From germline, CDR1 is SGHKS and CDR2 YYEKEE (reference sequence). The length of the CDR3 is 15 residues. V gave up 0 bases and J gave up 5 bases; unmatched junction bases: 7. Sequenced here: CD8+ T cells sorted from PBMCs, sampled 5 days after the yellow fever booster vaccination. This receptor was taken from a man aged 18 to 35 who received the YFV17D yellow fever vaccine. The rearrangement joins TRBV5-5 to TRBJ1-2, with TRBD1 identical over 7 bases. The CDR3 DNA sequence: TGTGCCAGCAGCTTGGAGTCAGGGGGAGGGTATGGCTACACCTTC. Protein: CASSLESGGGYGYTF.